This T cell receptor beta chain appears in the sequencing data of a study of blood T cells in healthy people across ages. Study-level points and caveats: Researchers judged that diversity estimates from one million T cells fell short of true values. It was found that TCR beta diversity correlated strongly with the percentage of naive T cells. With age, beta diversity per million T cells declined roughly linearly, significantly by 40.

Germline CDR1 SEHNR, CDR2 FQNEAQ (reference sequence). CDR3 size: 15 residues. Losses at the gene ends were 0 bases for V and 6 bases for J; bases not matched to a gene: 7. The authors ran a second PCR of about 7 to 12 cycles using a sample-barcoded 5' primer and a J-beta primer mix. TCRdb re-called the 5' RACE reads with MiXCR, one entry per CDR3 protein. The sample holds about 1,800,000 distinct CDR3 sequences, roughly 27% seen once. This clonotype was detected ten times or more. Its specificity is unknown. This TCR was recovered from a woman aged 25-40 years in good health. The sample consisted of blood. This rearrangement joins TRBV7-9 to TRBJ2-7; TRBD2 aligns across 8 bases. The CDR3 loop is CASSLAGLVSLEQYF. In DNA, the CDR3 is TGTGCCAGCAGCTTAGCGGGACTAGTTTCCCTCGAGCAGTACTTC.